A single sample gave rise to the 15 T cell receptor beta chains below, sequenced in a study of Tregs in tolerant kidney transplant recipients. Mixed chimerism was transient after nonmyeloablative marrow transplants from related graft donors. Libraries were prepared by immunoSEQ multiplex PCR; TCRdb keeps only in-frame clonotypes and omits some of them. This sample's clone table lists under 35,000 clones. The sequencing here drew on CD4+ T cells from blood (PBMCs), taken 24 months after the transplant. The source is a human patient who received a combined kidney and bone marrow transplant. The T cells may partly be graft donor cells.

A remark on this clone: From the germline J gene comes the end of the CDR3, since the read stops 3 residues before it. This chain connects TRBV5-1 to TRBJ2-5; 9 bases agree with TRBD1. V trimming: 0 bases; J trimming: 4 bases; junction bases outside the gene matches: 7. CDR3 size: 16 residues. CDR1 SGHRS and CDR2 YFSETQ come from the germline V gene. CDR3 loop: CASSLGGTGIGETQYF. The CDR3 DNA, read in part, is TGCGCCAGCAGCTTGGGGGGGACAGGGATCGGAGAGACC.

As concerns this clone: The read terminates 3 residues before the CDR3 end, so the remaining end is supplied by the germline J gene. The V gene is TRBV23-1, the J gene TRBJ2-7; 8 nucleotides agree with TRBD1. TRBV23-1 is classed as an ORF, of uncertain function. The CDR3 extends over 15 amino acids. Trimming at V came to 3 bases and at J to 2 bases, leaving 6 bases not matched to a gene. The CDR3 sequence is CASSHFLDRAYEQYF. The sequenced CDR3 bases are TGCGCCAGCAGTCACTTCCTGGACAGGGCCTACGAG.

Note on this clone: The read ends 3 residues early relative to the CDR3; the germline J gene fills the gap. J is TRBJ2-2 and V is TRBV5-1; 10 nucleotides align to TRBD1. After removal of 4 bases from V and 3 bases from J, the junction contained 3 bases not matched to a gene. This CDR3 region has 15 residues. Germline values: CDR1 SGHRS, CDR2 YFSETQ. CDR3 protein: CASSVTGGDTGELFF. CDR3 bases read: TGCGCCAGCAGCGTGACAGGGGGCGACACCGGGGAG.

To note about this clone: The read finishes 3 residues shy of the CDR3 end, and the germline J gene is used to complete it. V gene TRBV19 combines with J gene TRBJ1-2; tentatively, D is TRBD1 (5 bases). Trimming cost V 2 bases and J 6 bases, with 10 bases left between them. The CDR3 totals 13 residues. Germline CDR1 is LNHDA and CDR2 is SQIVND (reference sequence). The DNA read from the CDR3 is TGTGCCAGTAGTATACAGGGTCGGAATGGC. This translates into CASSIQGRNG. The entire CDR3 reads CASSIQGRNGYTF.

Comment on this clone: The missing CDR3 end, 3 residues past where the read stops, is filled in from the germline J gene. V is TRBV18 and J is TRBJ1-5; D unclear. The CDR3 has 14 amino acids. Per the germline V gene, CDR1 is KGHSH and CDR2 is LQKENI. Trimming took off 6 bases at V and 0 bases at J, with 9 bases between the two ends. CDR3 residues: CASSEQFSNQPQHF. Incomplete CDR3 DNA: TGTGCCAGCTCCGAACAGTTTAGCAATCAGCCC.

A word on this clone: The CDR3 end falls 3 residues outside the read, so it is completed with the germline J gene. The chain joins TRBV6-4 to TRBJ2-3; 9 bases are shared with TRBD2. The CDR3 has 16 residues. V was clipped by 0 bases and J by 1 base; unmatched bases: 2. From germline, CDR1 is MRHNA and CDR2 SNTAGT. The CDR3 reads CASSDSWTSGTDTQYF. The CDR3 DNA, read in part, is TGTGCCAGCAGTGACTCGTGGACTAGCGGCACAGATACG.

As concerns this clone: Within the sample, other DNA sequences also encode this same CDR3. The covered CDR3 bases are TGTGCCAGCAGCTTAACTAGGGAAGAGACC. This codes for CASSLTREET. The whole CDR3 protein reads CASSLTREETQYF. This sequence joins TRBV7-3 and TRBJ2-5; D unresolved. The CDR3 extends 3 residues past the end of the read, so its final part is completed from the germline J gene. Germline V gene data show CDR1 as SGHTA and CDR2 as FQGTGA. The CDR3 spans 13 residues. The V gene lost 0 bases and the J gene lost 3 bases, with 5 bases spanning the gap. Variable domain in full (rest from reference TRBV7-3 and TRBJ2-5): GAGVSQTPSNKVTEKGKYVELRCDPISGHTALYWYRQSLGQGPEFLIYFQGTGAADDSGLPNDRFFAVRPEGSVSTLKIQRTERGDSAVYLCASSLTREETQYFGPGTRLLVL.

As regards this clone: The missing CDR3 end, 3 residues past where the read stops, is filled in from the germline J gene. This chain connects TRBV6-2 or TRBV6-3 to TRBJ2-5; D may be TRBD1 (5 bases). The V end lost 4 bases, the J end lost 0 bases, and 12 bases lay between the germline ends. Germline CDR1 reads MNHEY; CDR2 reads SVGEGT. The CDR3 totals 15 residues. CDR3 loop: CASSFPAGHQETQYF. Partial CDR3 DNA: TGTGCCAGCAGTTTTCCCGCAGGGCACCAAGAGACC.

Comment on this clone: The read terminates 3 residues ahead of where the CDR3 ends, so the germline J gene completes it. The chain couples TRBV15 to TRBJ1-1, with TRBD1 matching 7 bases. V dropped 1 base and J dropped 4; count of bases not matched to a gene: 0. Germline CDR1 is LNHNV and CDR2 is YYDKDF (reference sequence). This CDR3 comprises 13 residues. Here the CDR3 reads CATSRGDSTEAFF. The sequenced part of the CDR3 DNA is TGTGCCACCAGCAGAGGGGACAGCACTGAA.

Turning to this clone: The observed sequence ends 3 residues before the CDR3 terminus, with the missing tail filled in from the germline J gene. The V and J genes are TRBV18 and TRBJ2-3; weak D call: TRBD1 (5 bases). V lost 3 bases and J 4 bases, leaving 8 bases between the germline ends. This CDR3 has 13 residues. In germline, CDR1 is KGHSH, CDR2 LQKENI. CDR3: CASSPQGPDTQYF. The part of the CDR3 DNA that was read is TGTGCCAGCTCACCTCAGGGCCCAGATACG.

In regard to this clone: From the germline J gene comes the end of the CDR3, since the read stops 3 residues before it. This rearrangement joins TRBV20-1 to TRBJ1-5; possibly TRBD1 for D (5 bases). Germline V gene sequence: CDR1 DFQATT, CDR2 SNEGSKA (reference sequence). The V gene lost 3 bases and the J gene lost 6 bases, with 15 bases spanning the gap. The CDR3 is 14 residues long. Incomplete CDR3 DNA: TGCAGTGCTAGCTTGAGGAGGGGTACTCAGCCC. This sequence encodes CSASLRRGTQP. The full-length CDR3 reads as CSASLRRGTQPQHF.

To note about this clone: The sequence runs out 3 residues before the end of the CDR3; the remainder is reconstructed from the germline J gene. The J gene is TRBJ2-7, the V gene TRBV7-9, with 10 bases matching TRBD2. This CDR3 spans 14 amino acids. Germline V gene data show CDR1 as SEHNR and CDR2 as FQNEAQ (reference sequence). The J segment lost 4 bases and the V segment lost 3 bases, leaving 3 bases of the junction unmatched. CDR3 residues: CASSFSSGSYEQYF. CDR3 DNA (partial): TGTGCCAGCAGCTTTTCTAGCGGGAGTTACGAG.

Regarding this clone: The DNA ends 3 residues before the CDR3 does, and the rest of the CDR3 is filled in from the germline J gene. This chain connects TRBV19 to TRBJ2-6; TRBD1 agrees at 7 bases. This CDR3 is built from 19 residues. Trimming cost V 3 bases and J 2 bases; bases outside gene matches: 13. The V gene's germline CDR1 is LNHDA and CDR2 SQIVND (reference sequence). The sequenced CDR3 bases are TGTGCCAGTAGTATTCTGCCAGGGGGTAAGGTAGCTGGGGCCAACGTC. Its translation: CASSILPGGKVAGANV. The full CDR3 reads CASSILPGGKVAGANVLTF. The full variable domain, completed using reference TRBV19 and TRBJ2-6, is DGGITQSPKYLFRKEGQNVTLSCEQNLNHDAMYWYRQDPGQGLRLIYYSQIVNDFQKGDIAEGYSVSREKKESFPLTVTSAQKNPTAFYLCASSILPGGKVAGANVLTFGAGSRLTVL.

Comments on this clone: The read terminates 3 residues before the CDR3 end, so the remaining end is supplied by the germline J gene. The chain joins TRBV19 to TRBJ1-1; the D is unclear. Germline values: CDR1 LNHDA, CDR2 SQIVND (reference sequence). CDR3 length equals 14 residues. V shed 6 bases and J shed 0 bases, with 11 bases lying between them. The covered CDR3 bases are TGTGCCAGTAGAACTCGCGTAATGAACACTGAA. It encodes CASRTRVMNTE. The whole CDR3 sequence is CASRTRVMNTEAFF.

As for this clone: The read terminates 3 residues before the CDR3 end, so the remaining end is supplied by the germline J gene. The chain employs TRBV5-1 and TRBJ1-1; 8 bases fit TRBD1. V dropped 4 bases and J dropped 0; count of bases not matched to a gene: 11. The germline V gene has CDR1 SGHRS and CDR2 YFSETQ. The CDR3 length is 17 residues. The DNA read from the CDR3 is TGCGCCAGCAGCCTTGGACAGGGTGGGTACATGAACACTGAA. It is translated as CASSLGQGGYMNTE. The full CDR3 is CASSLGQGGYMNTEAFF.